Shown below are 20 T cell receptor beta chains from a single sample sequenced in a study of CD8+ T cells in alopecia areata. Sequencing used cDNA as its template, made by extracting RNA and reverse transcribing it. Measured with immunoSEQ multiplex PCR; TCRdb has only the in-frame clones, and not every one. The sample lists approximately 90,000 clones, approximately 70% occurring once. Treatment given: oral pan-JAK inhibitor, 5-10 mg twice daily. The specimen was CD8+ T cells sorted from blood, collected around week 42, from a patient treated with tofacitinib. Receptors originate from a human donor with alopecia areata.

The V call is TRBV29-1, the J call TRBJ1-1; 9 nucleotides line up with TRBD1. The CDR3 has 13 residues. V shed 6 bases and J 5 bases; nucleotides not matched to a gene: 7. Germline CDR1 SQVTM, CDR2 ANQGSEA. CDR3 nucleotides: TGCAGCGTAAGGGACAGGGCCGGGACTGAAGCTTTCTTT. Translating gives CSVRDRAGTEAFF.

The chain links TRBV11-1 to TRBJ2-1, with 9 bases that match TRBD2. This CDR3 region has 17 residues. V shed 0 bases, J shed 4 bases, and the junction held 7 bases outside the gene matches. Germline V gene sequence: CDR1 SGHAT, CDR2 FQDESV (reference sequence). CDR3 DNA sequence: TGTGCCAGCAGCTTAGCGGGGGGACTAGCTGCATACAATGAGCAGTTCTTC. Protein sequence: CASSLAGGLAAYNEQFF.

V gene TRBV5-8 combines with J gene TRBJ2-2, with D unclear. In germline, CDR1 is SGHTS, CDR2 YDEGEE. Trimming removed 2 bases from V and 5 bases from J, with 7 bases in between. The CDR3 sequence is 13 residues long. CDR3 DNA: TGTGCCAGCAGCTTTAGACGGACCGGGGAGCTGTTTTTT. The encoded protein is CASSFRRTGELFF.

The rearrangement links TRBV19 to TRBJ2-7; D gene uncertain. V lost 3 bases and J 0 bases, leaving 6 bases between the germline ends. The CDR3 covers 13 residues. Germline loops: CDR1 LNHDA, CDR2 SQIVND (reference sequence). This chain's CDR3 is CASSITNSYEQYF. CDR3 nucleotide sequence: TGTGCCAGTAGTATTACAAACTCCTACGAGCAGTACTTC.

This clone was observed a handful of times. The chain employs TRBV2 and TRBJ2-5; D perhaps matches TRBD2 (5 bases). Per germline, CDR1 SNHLY and CDR2 FYNNEI. This CDR3 region has 14 residues. The germline V and J ends were trimmed by 7 bases and 0 bases, with 12 bases remaining between them. In DNA, the CDR3 is TGTGCCAGCACTCTAGGACTGTACCAAGAGACCCAGTACTTC. As protein: CASTLGLYQETQYF.

This clone was counted between two and nine times. V is TRBV27 and J is TRBJ1-2, with D possibly TRBD1 on 5 matching bases. V lost 3 bases to trimming and J lost 8 bases, with 16 bases between them. The V gene's germline CDR1 is MNHEY and CDR2 SMNVEV (reference sequence). This CDR3 comprises 14 residues. CDR3 amino acids: CASSLSFSGQGYTF. CDR3 sequence (DNA): TGTGCCAGCAGTTTGAGTTTTTCGGGGCAAGGCTACACCTTC.

The chain recombines TRBV4-3 with TRBJ1-1; possibly TRBD1 for D (6 bases). This CDR3 spans 15 amino acids. Germline V gives CDR1 LGHNA, CDR2 YSLEER. Trimming took 4 bases from V and 3 from J, leaving 15 bases between them. CDR3 amino acids: CASSPGAGGYTEAFF. CDR3 in DNA: TGCGCCAGCAGCCCCGGGGCGGGGGGCTACACTGAAGCTTTCTTT.

J is TRBJ2-2 and V is TRBV11-2; D unresolved. Trimming stripped 7 bases from V and 5 bases from J, with 17 bases between. Germline CDR1 reads SGHAT; CDR2 reads FQNNGV. CDR3 length: 15 residues. CDR3 coding DNA: TGTGCCAGCAAAGTGGTTCCCCCAAGTACCGGGGAGCTGTTTTTT. Its protein product is CASKVVPPSTGELFF.

This chain links TRBV19 with TRBJ2-3; the D is unclear. CDR1 LNHDA and CDR2 SQIVND come from the germline V gene (reference sequence). There are 13 residues in the CDR3. V lost 5 bases, J lost 3 bases, and 9 bases lay in between. DNA for the CDR3: TGTGCCAGTAGTGCGGCTAGTACAGATACGCAGTATTTT. Its translation: CASSAASTDTQYF.

The chain is built from TRBV27 and TRBJ1-1, with 12 bases lining up with TRBD1. J lost 9 bases, V lost 4 bases, and 9 bases had no gene match. There are 15 residues in the CDR3. The germline V gene encodes CDR1 MNHEY and CDR2 SMNVEV (reference sequence). CDR3: CASSYLPGQGAQAFF. The CDR3 DNA is TGTGCCAGCAGTTATCTTCCGGGACAGGGGGCGCAAGCTTTCTTT.

This clone has just one count. J is TRBJ2-5 and V is TRBV27, with D possibly matching TRBD2 (7 bases). Germline assignment: CDR1 MNHEY and CDR2 SMNVEV (reference sequence). The length of the CDR3 is 15 residues. The germline V and J ends were trimmed by 5 bases and 4 bases, with 17 bases remaining between them. The CDR3 region is CASSPLGGGPETQYF. CDR3 bases: TGTGCCAGCAGTCCCCTAGGGGGGGGCCCAGAGACCCAGTACTTC.

V gene TRBV6-6 combines with J gene TRBJ1-1; D remains unclear. Germline CDR1 and CDR2: MNHNY and SVGAGI (reference sequence). Trimming stripped 8 bases from V and 2 bases from J, with 6 bases between. The CDR3 totals 11 residues. CDR3 in DNA: TGTGCCAGCTTGGAAAACACTGAAGCTTTCTTT. Encoded protein: CASLENTEAFF.

This chain connects TRBV7-2 to TRBJ2-1, with a weak D call TRBD2 (6 bases). In germline, CDR1 is SGHTA, CDR2 FQGNSA. This CDR3 contains 13 residues. Trimming removed 5 bases at V and 6 bases at J, with 11 bases between. In DNA form, the CDR3 reads TGTGCCAGCAGCATAGGACTACGCAATGAGCAGTTCTTC. Amino acid sequence: CASSIGLRNEQFF.

In its sample, this clone was seen a few times. The genes are TRBV7-9 and TRBJ2-7; tentative D call: TRBD1 (7 bases). Germline CDR1 is SEHNR and CDR2 is FQNEAQ (reference sequence). The germline V and J ends were trimmed by 1 base and 0 bases, with 10 bases remaining between them. There are 15 residues in the CDR3. The DNA of the CDR3 is TGTGCCAGCAGCTTAGGCGGGACAGCCTCCTACGAGCAGTACTTC. As protein: CASSLGGTASYEQYF.

This clone occurred a few times. The chain is built from TRBV2 and TRBJ1-2, with 10 bases that match TRBD1. The CDR3 spans 17 residues. Germline-derived CDR1 and CDR2 are SNHLY and FYNNEI. J lost 8 bases, V lost 9 bases, and 21 bases had no gene match. CDR3 region: CARKTRDRGPNFFGYTF. The CDR3 bases are TGTGCCAGAAAGACACGGGACAGGGGACCAAACTTCTTCGGCTACACCTTC.

The CDR3 DNA reads as TGTGCCAGCAGGACAGGGGGCCTGACTGAAGCTTTCTTT. It encodes CASRTGGLTEAFF. The chain carries TRBV25-1 and TRBJ1-1; 10 nucleotides line up with TRBD1. From germline, CDR1 is MGHDK and CDR2 SYGVNS. Trimming cost V 6 bases and J 5 bases; bases outside gene matches: 3. The CDR3 totals 13 residues.

The genes are TRBV6-5 and TRBJ1-6; TRBD1 matches at 8 bases. After removal of 6 bases from V and 10 bases from J, the junction contained 8 bases not matched to a gene. The germline V gene encodes CDR1 MNHEY and CDR2 SVGAGI. The CDR3 is 14 residues long. CDR3 sequence (DNA): TGTGCCAGCAGCGGGACAGGTTCTGGGTCACCCCTCCACTTT. Residues: CASSGTGSGSPLHF.

The gene calls are TRBV30 and TRBJ1-4; tentative D call: TRBD1 (5 bases). This CDR3 comprises 12 residues. V dropped 8 bases and J dropped 7 bases, with 14 bases sitting between them. Germline lookup yields CDR1 GTSNPN and CDR2 SVGIG (reference sequence). The CDR3 protein is CALGLSGEKLFF. In DNA, the CDR3 is TGTGCCCTGGGGCTTTCTGGTGAAAAACTGTTTTTT.

The CDR3 DNA sequence: TGTGCCAGCAGTTATGGGACAGGGTACTATGGCTACACCTTC. Protein sequence: CASSYGTGYYGYTF. This chain uses TRBV6-5 with TRBJ1-2, with TRBD1 matching 9 bases. V lost 3 bases and J lost 3; bases outside the gene matches: 2. This CDR3 contains 14 residues. CDR1 and CDR2 from the germline V gene are MNHEY and SVGAGI.

This chain connects TRBV19 to TRBJ1-5, with D possibly TRBD1 on 5 matching bases. Germline lookup yields CDR1 LNHDA and CDR2 SQIVND (reference sequence). The CDR3 loop spans 15 amino acids. Trimming took 1 base from V and 3 from J, leaving 10 bases between them. CDR3 loop: CASSIARQINQPQHF. CDR3 bases: TGTGCCAGTAGTATAGCGAGACAGATCAATCAGCCCCAGCATTTT.